This T cell receptor (beta chain) appears in the sequencing data of a study of T cells in women clearing cervical HPV infection. As to this clone: The antigen is undetermined. With the read ending 3 residues before the CDR3 end, the germline J gene is used to fill in that end.

Sequencing was performed with immunoSEQ multiplex PCR; in TCRdb, only in-frame clones are kept and a portion is missing. This sample's clone table lists 25,000 to 35,000 clones. V lost 4 bases to trimming and J lost 8 bases, with 21 bases between them. Germline V gene data show CDR1 as ENHRY and CDR2 as SYGVKD. CDR3 length: 16 residues. General study results and limits: Repertoire richness, not evenness, was significantly elevated in CIN3+ cases versus controls. Controls had more TRBV6-7 (0.16%) than cases (about 0.11%). Each sample's T-cell count was unknown, possibly confounding richness.

Material for sequencing was blood buffy coat. The origin of this receptor is a woman aged 18 to 75 with a cervical HPV16 infection that either progressed to CIN3+ or cleared (not recorded which). The rearrangement links TRBV10-3 to TRBJ2-1, with D perhaps matching TRBD2 (6 bases). The DNA read from the CDR3 is TGTGCCATCAGTGCCATTCGTACTAGCATTTCGGATGAG. It codes for CAISAIRTSISDE. The whole CDR3 is CAISAIRTSISDEQFF.